This T cell receptor (beta chain) was profiled in a study of T cells in Graves' hyperthyroidism and ophthalmopathy. Study-wide results and caveats: The model predicted ophthalmopathy a median around 6.5 months before onset.

It was uncontrolled infection, other autoimmune disease, pregnancy or lactation that excluded patients. Clinical symptoms, serum thyroxine, TRAb, thyroid ultrasound and orbital computed tomography established diagnosis. Template material for amplifying TCR beta CDR3 regions consisted of RNA transcripts. With the HTBI primer set, the TCR CDR3 went through a first round of RT-PCR. A single record per CDR3 protein comes from TCRdb applying MiXCR to the multiplex PCR reads. The data show under 350,000 distinct CDR3 sequences, approximately 18% seen once. Germline loops: CDR1 SGDLS, CDR2 YYNGEE. Germline trimming cut 3 bases from V and 4 bases from J; bases unmatched to any gene: 7. The CDR3 spans 16 residues. This clonotype came up a few times. Its specificity is unknown.

The sequenced sample consisted of blood. The TCR comes from a woman between 50 and 59 years old with Graves' hyperthyroidism. This chain links TRBV9 with TRBJ1-6, with 7 positions matching TRBD1. CDR3 loop: CASSARDSQYNSPLHF. CDR3 DNA sequence: TGTGCCAGCAGCGCCCGGGACAGCCAGTATAATTCACCCCTCCACTTT.